This T cell receptor (beta chain) was obtained from a study of regulatory T cells in long-lasting Graves disease. With iRepertoire HTBI primers and Arm-PCR of CDR3 regions, TCR beta libraries were built. TCRdb ran MiXCR on the multiplex PCR reads and lists one entry per CDR3 protein. The sample contains roughly 500,000 distinct CDR3 sequences, about 14% of which appear only once. This clonotype occurred many times. Its antigen is undetermined. Points from the study as a whole: Peripheral blood alone, not thyroid tissue, underwent study. Preferential use of TRBV28, TRBJ1-2 and TRBJ2-5 was seen in persistent disease.

The ends were cut back, 0 bases at V and 5 bases at J, with 5 bases in the middle. The CDR3 contains 13 residues. Per the germline V gene, CDR1 is SGHRS and CDR2 is YFSETQ. The time point was: newly diagnosed GD, antithyroid drugs for less than 3 months. Researchers made the TCR library from RNA that was extracted from PBMCs. The sample also formed part of further work on T cells in Graves' hyperthyroidism and ophthalmopathy.

This receptor was obtained from a man younger than 40 with Graves disease. The sample here was peripheral blood mononuclear cells (PBMCs), taken at new diagnosis, from a patient treated with antithyroid drugs. This chain joins TRBV5-1 and TRBJ2-2; D is ambiguous. In DNA form, the CDR3 reads TGCGCCAGCAGCTTGGATTATACCGGGGAGCTGTTTTTT. It translates to CASSLDYTGELFF.